This record covers a single T cell receptor (beta chain). The CDR3 is made up of 12 amino acids. CDR1 LGHDT and CDR2 YNNKEL come from the germline V gene (reference sequence). V gave up 3 bases and J gave up 7 bases, with 6 bases separating them. In TCRdb, the RT-PCR reads were re-called with MiXCR into one record per CDR3 protein. The table shows hundreds of thousands of distinct CDR3 sequences, with over 12% occurring only once. The sample comprised memory CD4+ T cells from blood. The V and J genes are TRBV3-1 and TRBJ2-2; D not resolved. The TCR comes from a female donor in good health, serving as a healthy control. In DNA, the CDR3 is TGTGCCAGCAGCCAGGACCTCGGGGAGCTGTTTTTT. Its protein is CASSQDLGELFF.